This TCR beta chain originates from a study of blood T cell repertoires in COVID-19. The overall study: Samples taken during acute and convalescent COVID-19 were collected in the United States, Italy and Spain.

Residents of 24 US areas, aged about 18 to 89 years, made up the participants. Donors were grouped by their self-reported clinical history. Either two negative PCRs, clearance, or symptom resolution qualified Cohort 3 donors as recovered. The germline V gene has CDR1 SGHRS and CDR2 YFSETQ. The CDR3 is 21 amino acids. The J segment lost 4 bases and the V segment lost 0 bases, leaving 22 bases of the junction unmatched. The method was immunoSEQ multiplex PCR; TCRdb's version includes in-frame clones alone and lacks a portion of them. The sample lists some 260,000 clones; about 89% were seen once. Material for sequencing was PBMCs or T cells enriched from blood (not recorded which). This chain links TRBV5-1 with TRBJ2-1; the match to TRBD1 covers 7 bases. This sequence was found in a woman younger than 30 who had recovered from COVID-19. CDR3 bases: TGCGCCAGCAGCTTGGTACCCGGTACCCGAACAGGGGCGCAATTATACAATGAGCAGTTCTTC. Its translation: CASSLVPGTRTGAQLYNEQFF.